The sequence of this T cell receptor beta chain was determined in a study of technical replicates of blood from several donors. This CDR3 region has 14 residues. Germline V CDR1 and CDR2: MNHEY, SVGAGI. V was cut by 4 bases and J by 4 bases, with 11 bases left in between. Data came from immunoSEQ multiplex PCR; TCRdb stores just in-frame clones and leaves some out. The repertoire holds around 90,000 clones, with approximately 94% as singletons. This sequence originates from a human donor in good health. The V call is TRBV6-5, the J call TRBJ1-5, with a possible D match to TRBD1 (5 bases). The sequenced sample consisted of T cells isolated from PBMCs. The CDR3 protein is CASSSGMTNQPQHF. In nucleotides, the CDR3 is TGTGCCAGCAGTTCAGGGATGACTAATCAGCCCCAGCATTTT.